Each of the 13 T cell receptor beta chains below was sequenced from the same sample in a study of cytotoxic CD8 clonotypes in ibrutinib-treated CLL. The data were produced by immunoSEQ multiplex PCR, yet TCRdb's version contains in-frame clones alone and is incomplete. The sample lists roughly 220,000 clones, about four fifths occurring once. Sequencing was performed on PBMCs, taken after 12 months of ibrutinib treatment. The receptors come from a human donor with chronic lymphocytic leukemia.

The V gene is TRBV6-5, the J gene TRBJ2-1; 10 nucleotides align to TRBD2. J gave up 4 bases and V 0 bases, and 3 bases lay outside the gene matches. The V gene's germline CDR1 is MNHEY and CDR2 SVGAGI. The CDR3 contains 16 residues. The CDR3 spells CASSYSSGGPYNEQFF. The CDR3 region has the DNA TGTGCCAGCAGTTACTCTAGCGGGGGGCCGTACAATGAGCAGTTCTTC.

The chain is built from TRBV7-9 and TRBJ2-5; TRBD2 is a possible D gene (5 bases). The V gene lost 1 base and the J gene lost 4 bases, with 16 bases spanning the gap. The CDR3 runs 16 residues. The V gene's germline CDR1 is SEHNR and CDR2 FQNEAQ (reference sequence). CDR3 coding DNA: TGTGCCAGCAGCTTAGAGGCGGGTAGCTTTGGAGAGACCCAGTACTTC. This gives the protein CASSLEAGSFGETQYF.

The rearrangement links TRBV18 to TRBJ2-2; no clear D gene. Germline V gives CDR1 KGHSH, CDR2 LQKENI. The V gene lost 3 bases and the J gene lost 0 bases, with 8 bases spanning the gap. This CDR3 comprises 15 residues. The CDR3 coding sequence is TGTGCCAGCTCACCGGTCCCGGCGAACACCGGGGAGCTGTTTTTT. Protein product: CASSPVPANTGELFF.

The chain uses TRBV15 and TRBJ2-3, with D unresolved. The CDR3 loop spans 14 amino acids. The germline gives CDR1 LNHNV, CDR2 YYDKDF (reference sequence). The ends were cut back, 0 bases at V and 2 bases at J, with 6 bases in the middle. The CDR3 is CATSRDLATDTQYF. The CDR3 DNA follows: TGTGCCACCAGCAGAGATCTGGCCACAGATACGCAGTATTTT.

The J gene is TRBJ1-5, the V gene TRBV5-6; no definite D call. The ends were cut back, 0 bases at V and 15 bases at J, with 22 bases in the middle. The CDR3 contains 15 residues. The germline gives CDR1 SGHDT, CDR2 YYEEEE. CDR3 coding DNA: TGTGCCAGCAGCTTGGGCCCTCAAAACAGTTTAACGACGCATTTT. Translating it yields CASSLGPQNSLTTHF.

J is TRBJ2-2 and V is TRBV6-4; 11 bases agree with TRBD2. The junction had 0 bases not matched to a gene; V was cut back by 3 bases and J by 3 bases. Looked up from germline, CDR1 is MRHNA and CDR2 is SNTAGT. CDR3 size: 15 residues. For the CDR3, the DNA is TGTGCCAGCAGTGAACTAGCGGGAGACACCGGGGAGCTGTTTTTT. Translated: CASSELAGDTGELFF.

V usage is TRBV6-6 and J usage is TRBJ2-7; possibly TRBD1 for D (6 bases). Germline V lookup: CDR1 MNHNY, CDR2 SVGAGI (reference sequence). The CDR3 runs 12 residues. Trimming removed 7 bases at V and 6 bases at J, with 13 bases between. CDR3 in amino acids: CASTSTGFEQYF. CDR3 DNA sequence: TGTGCCAGCACCAGCACAGGGTTCGAGCAGTACTTC.

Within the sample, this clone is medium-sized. CDR3 protein: CASSSPGQGAYGYTF. The CDR3 nucleotides are TGTGCCAGCAGCTCGCCGGGACAGGGGGCTTATGGCTACACCTTC. The chain recombines TRBV7-9 with TRBJ1-2; 12 bases are shared with TRBD1. Unmatched junction bases numbered 5, after V lost 4 bases and J lost 5 bases. CDR3 length: 15 residues. From germline, CDR1 is SEHNR and CDR2 FQNEAQ (reference sequence).

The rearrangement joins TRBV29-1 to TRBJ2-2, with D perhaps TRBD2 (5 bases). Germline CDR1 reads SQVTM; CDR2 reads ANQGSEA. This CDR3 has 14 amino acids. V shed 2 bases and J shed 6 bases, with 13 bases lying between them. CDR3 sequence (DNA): TGCAGCGTTGAAATTCCAGCGGCAGCCGGGGAGCTGTTTTTT. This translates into CSVEIPAAAGELFF.

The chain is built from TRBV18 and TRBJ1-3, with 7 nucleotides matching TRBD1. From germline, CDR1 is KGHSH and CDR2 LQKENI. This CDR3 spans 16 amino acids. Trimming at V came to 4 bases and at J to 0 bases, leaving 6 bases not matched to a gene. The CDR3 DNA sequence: TGTGCCAGCTCACAACTTCAGGGGGGCTCTGGAAACACCATATATTTT. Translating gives CASSQLQGGSGNTIYF.

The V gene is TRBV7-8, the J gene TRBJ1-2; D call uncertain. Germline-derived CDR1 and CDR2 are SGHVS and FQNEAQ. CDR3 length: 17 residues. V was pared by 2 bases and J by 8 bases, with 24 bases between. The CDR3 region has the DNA TGTGCCAGCAGCTTATTCAATCGGGAGACAACTATCGACGGCTACACCTTC. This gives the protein CASSLFNRETTIDGYTF.

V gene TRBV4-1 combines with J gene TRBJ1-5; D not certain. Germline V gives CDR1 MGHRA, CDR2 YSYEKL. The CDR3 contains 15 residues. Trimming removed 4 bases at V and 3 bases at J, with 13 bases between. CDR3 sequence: CASSRVSANNQPQHF. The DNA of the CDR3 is TGCGCCAGCAGCCGCGTCTCAGCTAACAATCAGCCCCAGCATTTT.

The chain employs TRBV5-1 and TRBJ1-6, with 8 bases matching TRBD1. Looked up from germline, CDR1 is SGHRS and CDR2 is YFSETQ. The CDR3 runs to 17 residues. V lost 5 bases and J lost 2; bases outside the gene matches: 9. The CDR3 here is CASRGQGGGTYNSPLHF. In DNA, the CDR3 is TGCGCCAGCAGAGGACAGGGAGGGGGAACCTATAATTCACCCCTCCACTTT.